This T cell receptor (beta chain) was sequenced in a study of cytomegalovirus exposure and HLA in healthy donors. PCR primers comprised 60 Vbeta and 13 Jbeta primers. In the original processing: Counted up in a later analysis, unique TCR beta chains came to 65 million to 100 million, with some 11 million shared. TCRdb keeps only in-frame clones here, not all; method: immunoSEQ multiplex PCR. V, J and clone size derive from that table, while D and trimming were established from the DNA sequence. This table has 100,000 to 150,000 clones, roughly four fifths appearing once. Study-wide results and limits: In an earlier analysis, productive rearrangement rates for most beta V segments clustered near 87% or 30%.

The CDR3 length is 13 residues. Germline CDR1 and CDR2: SGHRS and YFSETQ. Between the trimmed V and J ends, which lost 4 bases and 5 bases, there was a span of 12 bases. For this clone: Its cognate antigen is unknown.

Source material: PBMCs. The clonotype was recovered from a woman in her fifties or sixties in good health and CMV-seronegative. The rearrangement joins TRBV5-1 to TRBJ2-5; weak D call: TRBD1 (5 bases). The CDR3 protein is CASSPWAGETQYF. CDR3 coding DNA: TGCGCCAGCAGCCCCTGGGCAGGGGAGACCCAGTACTTC.